A single sample gave rise to the 2 T cell receptor beta chains below, sequenced in a study of CD8 T cells in ankylosing spondylitis. General study findings and limits: A TCR beta motif of about 8 highly homologous variants appeared characteristic of ankylosing spondylitis blood.

Their specific antigens are unknown. TCRdb analysed the 5' RACE reads with MiXCR anew, one entry per CDR3 protein. Here the sample spans about 450,000 distinct CDR3 sequences, 25% to 30% being singletons. Source material: blood, either unsorted or a sorted T cell fraction (not recorded which). The source is a male donor with ankylosing spondylitis.

Many counts were recorded for this clonotype. The chain joins TRBV20-1 to TRBJ2-3; D is possibly TRBD1 (5 bases). The germline V gene encodes CDR1 DFQATT and CDR2 SNEGSKA (reference sequence). The CDR3 is 15 amino acids. Trimming left V 5 bases short and J 1 base short, with 16 bases between. Written as DNA, the CDR3 is TGCAGTGCTGAAGGGGATCGCCAGGGCACAGATACGCAGTATTTT. This gives the protein CSAEGDRQGTDTQYF.

This clonotype was detected a few times. The gene calls are TRBV25-1 and TRBJ1-2; tentative D call: TRBD1 (5 bases). Trimming removed 3 bases at V and 4 bases at J, with 12 bases between. The CDR3 covers 14 residues. CDR1 and CDR2 (germline): MGHDK, SYGVNS. CDR3 bases: TGTGCCAGCAGTGACCATCAGGGACCCTATGGCTACACCTTC. This gives the protein CASSDHQGPYGYTF.